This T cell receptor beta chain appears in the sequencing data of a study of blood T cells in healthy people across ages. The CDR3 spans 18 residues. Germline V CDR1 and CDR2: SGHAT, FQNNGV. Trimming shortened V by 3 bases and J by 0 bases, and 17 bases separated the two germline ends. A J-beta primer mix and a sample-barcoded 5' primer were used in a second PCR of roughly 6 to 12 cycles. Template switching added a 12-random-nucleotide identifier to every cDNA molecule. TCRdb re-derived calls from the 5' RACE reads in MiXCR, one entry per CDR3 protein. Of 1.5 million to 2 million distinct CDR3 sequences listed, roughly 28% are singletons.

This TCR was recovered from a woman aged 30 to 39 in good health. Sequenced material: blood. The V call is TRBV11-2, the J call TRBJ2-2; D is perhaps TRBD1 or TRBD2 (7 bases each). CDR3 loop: CASSFRQGGTANTGELFF. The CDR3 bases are TGTGCCAGCAGCTTCCGGCAGGGGGGGACCGCGAACACCGGGGAGCTGTTTTTT.